This TCR beta chain was sequenced for a study of PD-L1 blockade in urothelial cancer. Trimming stripped 6 bases from V and 6 bases from J, with 12 bases between. Per germline, CDR1 ENHRY and CDR2 SYGVKD. The CDR3 covers 12 residues. Time point denoted: pretreatment peripheral blood. Sequencing used immunoSEQ multiplex PCR; TCRdb keeps in-frame clones, though not all of them. This sample has around 100,000 clones, with around 86% found just once. The receptor was derived from a man between 60 and 75 years old with urothelial cancer. V gene TRBV10-3 combines with J gene TRBJ2-7; D unclear. This material consisted of PBMCs, taken around atezolizumab (anti-PD-L1) treatment. CDR3 bases: TGTGCCATCAGCCCCCGGGTCGGCGAGCAGTACTTC. It yields the protein CAISPRVGEQYF.